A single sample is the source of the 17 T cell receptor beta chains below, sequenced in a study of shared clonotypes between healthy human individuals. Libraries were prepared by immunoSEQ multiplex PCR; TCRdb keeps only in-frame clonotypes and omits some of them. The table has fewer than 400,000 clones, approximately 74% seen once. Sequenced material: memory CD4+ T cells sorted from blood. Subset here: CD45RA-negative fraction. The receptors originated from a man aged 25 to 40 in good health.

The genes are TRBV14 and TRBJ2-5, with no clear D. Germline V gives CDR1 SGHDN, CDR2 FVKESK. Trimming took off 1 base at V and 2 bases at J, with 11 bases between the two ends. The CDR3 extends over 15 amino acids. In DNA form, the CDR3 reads TGTGCCAGCAGCCAAGGGGGTTTAGGGCAAGAGACCCAGTACTTC. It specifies CASSQGGLGQETQYF.

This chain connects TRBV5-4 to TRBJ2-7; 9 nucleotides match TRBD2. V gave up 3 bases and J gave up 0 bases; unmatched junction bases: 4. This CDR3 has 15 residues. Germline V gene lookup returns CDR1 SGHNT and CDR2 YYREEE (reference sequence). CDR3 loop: CASSSTSGSSYEQYF. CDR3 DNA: TGTGCCAGCAGCTCGACTAGCGGAAGCTCCTACGAGCAGTACTTC.

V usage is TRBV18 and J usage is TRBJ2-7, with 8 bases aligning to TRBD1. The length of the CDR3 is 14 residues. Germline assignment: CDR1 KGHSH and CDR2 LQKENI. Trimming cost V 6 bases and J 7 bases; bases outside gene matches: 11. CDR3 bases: TGTGCCAGCTCGCTCGGGACAGGAGCGTTTGAGCAGTACTTC. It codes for CASSLGTGAFEQYF.

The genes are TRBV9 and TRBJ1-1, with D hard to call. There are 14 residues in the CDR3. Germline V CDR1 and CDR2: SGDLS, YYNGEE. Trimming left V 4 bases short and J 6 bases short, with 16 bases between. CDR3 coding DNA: TGTGCCAGCAGCCCCCGTGCCGTCTTCGCTGAAGCTTTCTTT. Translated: CASSPRAVFAEAFF.

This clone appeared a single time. CDR3 sequence (DNA): TGTGCCAGCAGTTTAGTGCAGGGGGTCGAGCAGTACTTC. Translation gives CASSLVQGVEQYF. The chain couples TRBV28 to TRBJ2-7; 7 nucleotides match TRBD1. J lost 6 bases, V lost 2 bases, and 4 bases had no gene match. Per germline, CDR1 MDHEN and CDR2 SYDVKM. This CDR3 comprises 13 residues.

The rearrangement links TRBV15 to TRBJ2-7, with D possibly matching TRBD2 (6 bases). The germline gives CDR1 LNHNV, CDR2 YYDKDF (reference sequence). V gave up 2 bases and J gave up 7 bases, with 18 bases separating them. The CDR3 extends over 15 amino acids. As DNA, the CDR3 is TGTGCCACCAGCAGACTGACTAGTGGCGTATCGGAGCAGTACTTC. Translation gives CATSRLTSGVSEQYF.

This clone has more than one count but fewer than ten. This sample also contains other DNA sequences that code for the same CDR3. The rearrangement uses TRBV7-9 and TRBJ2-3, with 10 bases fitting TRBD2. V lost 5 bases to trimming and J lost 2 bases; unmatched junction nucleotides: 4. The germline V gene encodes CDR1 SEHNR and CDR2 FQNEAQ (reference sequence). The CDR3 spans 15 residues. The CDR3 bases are TGTGCCAGCAGCCCACTAGCGGGAAACACAGATACGCAGTATTTT. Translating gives CASSPLAGNTDTQYF.

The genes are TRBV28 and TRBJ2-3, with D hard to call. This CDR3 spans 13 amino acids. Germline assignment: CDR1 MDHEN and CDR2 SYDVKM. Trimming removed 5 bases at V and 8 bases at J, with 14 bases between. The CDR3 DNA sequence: TGTGCCAGCAGTCTTTACAAACCCGGTACGCAGTATTTT. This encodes CASSLYKPGTQYF.

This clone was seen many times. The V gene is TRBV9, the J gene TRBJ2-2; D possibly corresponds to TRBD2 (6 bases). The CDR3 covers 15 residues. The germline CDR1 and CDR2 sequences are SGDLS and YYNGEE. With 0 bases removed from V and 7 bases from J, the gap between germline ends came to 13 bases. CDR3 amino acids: CASSVGGVGSGELFF. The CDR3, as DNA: TGTGCCAGCAGCGTAGGCGGGGTGGGGAGCGGGGAGCTGTTTTTT.

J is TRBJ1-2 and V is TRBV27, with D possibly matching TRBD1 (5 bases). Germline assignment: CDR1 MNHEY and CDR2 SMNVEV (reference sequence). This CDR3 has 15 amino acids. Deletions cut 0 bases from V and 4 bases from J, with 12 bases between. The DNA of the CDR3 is TGTGCCAGCAGTTTATCTGGGGTGGGGGGCTATGGCTACACCTTC. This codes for CASSLSGVGGYGYTF.

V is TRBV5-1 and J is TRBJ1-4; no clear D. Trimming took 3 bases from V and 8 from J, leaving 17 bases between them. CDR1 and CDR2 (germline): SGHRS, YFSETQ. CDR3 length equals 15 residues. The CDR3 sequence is CASSSSAVAREKLFF. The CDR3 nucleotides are TGCGCCAGCAGCTCCTCGGCGGTGGCGCGGGAAAAACTGTTTTTT.

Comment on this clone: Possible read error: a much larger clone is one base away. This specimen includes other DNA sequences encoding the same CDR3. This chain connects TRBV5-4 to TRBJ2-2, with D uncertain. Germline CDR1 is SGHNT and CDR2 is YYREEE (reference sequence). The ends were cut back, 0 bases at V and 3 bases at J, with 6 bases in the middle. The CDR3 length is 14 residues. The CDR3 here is CASSLGQDTGELFF. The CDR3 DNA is TGTGCCAGCAGCTTGGGGCAGGACACCGGGGAGCTGTTTTTT.

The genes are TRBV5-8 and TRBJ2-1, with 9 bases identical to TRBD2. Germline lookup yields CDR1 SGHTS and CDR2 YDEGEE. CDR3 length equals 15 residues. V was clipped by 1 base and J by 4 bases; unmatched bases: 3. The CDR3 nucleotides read TGTGCCAGCAGCTTGAGACTAGCGGCATACAATGAGCAGTTCTTC. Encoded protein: CASSLRLAAYNEQFF. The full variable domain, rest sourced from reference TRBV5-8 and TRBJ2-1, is EAGVTQSPTHLIKTRGQQATLRCSPISGHTSVYWYQQALGLGLQFLLWYDEGEERNRGNFPPRFSGRQFPNYSSELNVNALELEDSALYLCASSLRLAAYNEQFFGPGTRLTVL.

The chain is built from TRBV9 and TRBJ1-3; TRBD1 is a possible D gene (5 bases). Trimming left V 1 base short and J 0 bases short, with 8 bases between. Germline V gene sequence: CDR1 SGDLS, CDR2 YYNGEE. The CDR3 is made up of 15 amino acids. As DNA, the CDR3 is TGTGCCAGCAGCGTATCCGACAGCTCTGGAAACACCATATATTTT. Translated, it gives CASSVSDSSGNTIYF.

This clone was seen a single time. DNA of the CDR3: TGTGCCAGCAGCCCTCAAGCGGGTTCCCAAGAGACCCAGTACTTC. Translated, it gives CASSPQAGSQETQYF. The genes are TRBV7-3 and TRBJ2-5; weak D call: TRBD2 (6 bases). Germline V CDR1 and CDR2: SGHTA, FQGTGA. V gave up 5 bases and J gave up 1 base, with 14 bases separating them. The CDR3 runs to 15 residues.

CDR3 sequence reads: CASSPSAGLSGANVLTF. The DNA of the CDR3 is TGTGCCAGCTCACCATCCGCCGGTCTCTCTGGGGCCAACGTCCTGACTTTC. This chain links TRBV18 with TRBJ2-6, with unresolved D. The CDR3 runs to 17 residues. CDR1 and CDR2 (germline): KGHSH, LQKENI. The V and J ends lost 2 bases and 0 bases respectively, with 11 bases between them.

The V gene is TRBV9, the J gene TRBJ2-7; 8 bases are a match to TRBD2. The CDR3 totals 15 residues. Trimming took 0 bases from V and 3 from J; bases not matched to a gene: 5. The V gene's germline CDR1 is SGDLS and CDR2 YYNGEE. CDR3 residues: CASSVGIAGSYEQYF. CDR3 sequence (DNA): TGTGCCAGCAGCGTAGGAATAGCGGGGAGCTACGAGCAGTACTTC.